The source of this T cell receptor (beta chain) is a study of blood T cells in healthy people across ages. J lost 9 bases, V lost 1 base, and 4 bases had no gene match. The CDR3 is 14 residues long. Germline lookup yields CDR1 SGHRS and CDR2 YFSETQ. The authors ran a second PCR of 7 to 11 cycles using a sample-barcoded 5' primer and a J-beta primer mix. From the 5' RACE reads, TCRdb called clonotypes with MiXCR, one entry per CDR3 protein. The sample consists of some 1.4 million distinct CDR3 sequences, approximately 40% of them appearing once. The sample taken for sequencing was blood. This sequence joins TRBV5-1 and TRBJ2-1, with TRBD2 matching over 10 bases. The TCR originated in a woman aged 18 to 35 in good health. The CDR3 region is CASSLQRGGSEQFF. For the CDR3, the DNA is TGCGCCAGCAGCTTGCAGCGGGGGGGTAGTGAGCAGTTCTTC.